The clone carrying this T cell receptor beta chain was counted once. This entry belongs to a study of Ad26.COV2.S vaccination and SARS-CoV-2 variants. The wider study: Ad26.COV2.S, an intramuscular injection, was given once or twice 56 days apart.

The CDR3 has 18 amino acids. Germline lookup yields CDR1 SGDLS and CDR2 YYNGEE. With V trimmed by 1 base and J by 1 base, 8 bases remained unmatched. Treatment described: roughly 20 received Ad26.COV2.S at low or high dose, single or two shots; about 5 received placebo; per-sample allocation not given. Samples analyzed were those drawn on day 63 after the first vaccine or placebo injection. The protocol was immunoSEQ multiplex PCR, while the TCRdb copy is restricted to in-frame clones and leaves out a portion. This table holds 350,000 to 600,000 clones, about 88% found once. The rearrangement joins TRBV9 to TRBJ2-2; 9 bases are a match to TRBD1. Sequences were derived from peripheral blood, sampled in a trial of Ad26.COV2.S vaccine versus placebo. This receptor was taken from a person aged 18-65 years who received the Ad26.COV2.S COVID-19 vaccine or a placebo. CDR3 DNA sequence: TGTGCCAGCAGCGTAAGGGCGGTGGGACAGGGGAACACCGGGGAGCTGTTTTTT. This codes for CASSVRAVGQGNTGELFF.